This record covers a single T cell receptor beta chain. Its antigen is currently unknown. These data belong to a study of shared clonotypes between healthy human individuals. The overall study: A couple of women and three men aged 18 to 49 made up the donors. CD4 naive cells filled three plates per donor, CD4 memory three, CD8 naive two and CD8 memory one.

Naive CD8 cells lacked CD45RO, underwent positive selection for CCR7 and left out terminally differentiated effector memory CD45RA+ cells. General study results and limits: Of the naive CD4 clonotypes, roughly 5% were shared across a handful of donors.

The V gene lost 3 bases and the J gene lost 6 bases, with 12 bases spanning the gap. Germline loops: CDR1 SGHTA, CDR2 FQGTGA. The CDR3 has 13 residues. Sequencing used immunoSEQ multiplex PCR; TCRdb keeps in-frame clones, though not all of them. The table includes some 2.1 million clones, around 95% detected once. Sequenced: naive CD8+ T cells from PBMCs. This TCR was recovered from a man aged 18 to 29 in good health. Some clones in this sample may be carry-over from other donors' samples. The rearrangement uses TRBV7-3 and TRBJ2-7, with D perhaps assigned TRBD1 or TRBD2 (5 bases each). Here the CDR3 DNA reads TGTGCCAGCAGCTTCTGGGGGATTGGCGAGCAGTACTTC. Translated, it gives CASSFWGIGEQYF.